A selection of T cell receptor beta chains follows, all from one sample in a study of blood T cell repertoires in COVID-19. Measured with immunoSEQ multiplex PCR; TCRdb has only the in-frame clones, and not every one. The profile shows 95,000 to 150,000 clones, roughly 84% of them singletons. The sample comprised PBMCs or T cells enriched from blood (not recorded which). The source is a young woman who had recovered from COVID-19. The CDR3 runs from the conserved cysteine through the conserved F or W. The order of the fields is V gene, J gene, clone size, D gene, CDR3 DNA, CDR3 protein. D genes are given only for firm matches. Some rows mark clone size as missing; the rest say once, few, many or name a class of expanded clone.

V gene: TRBV28; J gene: TRBJ1-2; clone size: once; D gene: -; CDR3 DNA: TGTGCCAGCAGCCTGGGGTTCCGGGGGGCCCGACGGAACTATGGCTACACCTTC; CDR3 protein: CASSLGFRGARRNYGYTF
V gene: TRBV5-8; J gene: TRBJ1-2; clone size: -; D gene: TRBD1; CDR3 DNA: TGTGCCAGCACCCCCGGAGGGGGCAGGGGTGGCTACACCTTC; CDR3 protein: CASTPGGGRGGYTF
V gene: TRBV14; J gene: TRBJ1-4; clone size: -; D gene: TRBD1; CDR3 DNA: TGTGCCAGCAGCCACGGACGGGACAGGGGTGAAAAACTGTTTTTT; CDR3 protein: CASSHGRDRGEKLFF
V gene: TRBV29-1; J gene: TRBJ2-5; clone size: -; D gene: -; CDR3 DNA: TGCAGCGTTGAAGTCACGGGGATTCAAGAGACCCAGTACTTC; CDR3 protein: CSVEVTGIQETQYF
V gene: TRBV19; J gene: TRBJ1-5; clone size: -; D gene: TRBD1; CDR3 DNA: TGTGCCAGTAGTATTCGGGACAGGGGTCAGCCCCAGCATTTT; CDR3 protein: CASSIRDRGQPQHF
V gene: TRBV9; J gene: TRBJ2-7; clone size: few; D gene: TRBD2; CDR3 DNA: TGTGCCAGCAGCGACCGGCCGGGACTAGAGATCGAGCAGTACTTC; CDR3 protein: CASSDRPGLEIEQYF
V gene: TRBV29-1; J gene: TRBJ1-2; clone size: -; D gene: TRBD1; CDR3 DNA: TGCAGCGTTGAGCCTCAGGACAGGTCCAGAGGCTACACCTTC; CDR3 protein: CSVEPQDRSRGYTF
V gene: TRBV4-3; J gene: TRBJ2-7; clone size: few; D gene: -; CDR3 DNA: TGCGCCAGCAGCCCCTATGGCGGGCCCTACGAGCAGTACTTC; CDR3 protein: CASSPYGGPYEQYF
V gene: TRBV3-1/TRBV3-2; J gene: TRBJ2-2; clone size: -; D gene: -; CDR3 DNA: TGTGCCAGCAGCCTTAAAACCGGGGAGCTGTTTTTT; CDR3 protein: CASSLKTGELFF
V gene: TRBV27; J gene: TRBJ2-7; clone size: -; D gene: -; CDR3 DNA: TGTGCCAGCAGTGAACTACCAACCTACGAGCAGTACTTC; CDR3 protein: CASSELPTYEQYF
V gene: TRBV5-1; J gene: TRBJ1-1; clone size: -; D gene: -; CDR3 DNA: TGCGCCAGCAGCCTATCAGGTTTTCCTGAAGCTTTCTTT; CDR3 protein: CASSLSGFPEAFF
V gene: TRBV28; J gene: TRBJ2-3; clone size: -; D gene: TRBD1; CDR3 DNA: TGTGCCAGCAGTTTCGGGGGATTGGGCAGGGGGCAAAGAGATACGCAGTATTTT; CDR3 protein: CASSFGGLGRGQRDTQYF
V gene: TRBV19; J gene: TRBJ2-7; clone size: -; D gene: TRBD1; CDR3 DNA: TGTGCCAGTAGAAGACAGGGGGCTGCCTACGAGCAGTACTTC; CDR3 protein: CASRRQGAAYEQYF
V gene: TRBV19; J gene: TRBJ2-7; clone size: -; D gene: -; CDR3 DNA: TGTGCCAGTAGTAGACGGACTGCCGCCTACGAGCAGTACTTC; CDR3 protein: CASSRRTAAYEQYF
V gene: TRBV7-2; J gene: TRBJ2-1; clone size: -; D gene: TRBD2; CDR3 DNA: TGTGCCAGCAGCTCTAGCGGGAGGTCCTACAATGAGCAGTTCTTC; CDR3 protein: CASSSSGRSYNEQFF
V gene: TRBV5-5; J gene: TRBJ1-4; clone size: -; D gene: -; CDR3 DNA: TGTGCCAGCAGCTTGTGGGGGGAGTCAAGCGAAAAACTGTTTTTT; CDR3 protein: CASSLWGESSEKLFF
V gene: TRBV28; J gene: TRBJ2-3; clone size: -; D gene: TRBD2; CDR3 DNA: TGTGCCAGCAGTTGGGGGACAGGACTAGCGGGTACAGATACGCAGTATTTT; CDR3 protein: CASSWGTGLAGTDTQYF
V gene: TRBV6-6; J gene: TRBJ1-5; clone size: many; D gene: -; CDR3 DNA: TGTGCCAGCAGCGGCGCGGGGGGCACTCAGCCCCAGCATTTT; CDR3 protein: CASSGAGGTQPQHF
V gene: TRBV5-1; J gene: TRBJ2-7; clone size: -; D gene: -; CDR3 DNA: TGCGCCAGCAGCCCGCGAATGAGCTCCTACGAGCAGTACTTC; CDR3 protein: CASSPRMSSYEQYF
V gene: TRBV7-8; J gene: TRBJ2-1; clone size: -; D gene: TRBD2; CDR3 DNA: TGTGCCAGCAGCTTATCCGCTAGCGGGAGATACAATGAGCAGTTCTTC; CDR3 protein: CASSLSASGRYNEQFF
V gene: TRBV5-1; J gene: TRBJ2-3; clone size: -; D gene: -; CDR3 DNA: TGCGCCAGCAGCCGATCCGGGACTGTAAGCACAGATACGCAGTATTTT; CDR3 protein: CASSRSGTVSTDTQYF
V gene: TRBV19; J gene: TRBJ1-1; clone size: -; D gene: -; CDR3 DNA: TGTGCCAGTAGTGTTTCGGGGGGTCGAATTGTCTTT; CDR3 protein: CASSVSGGRIVF
V gene: TRBV21-1; J gene: TRBJ2-7; clone size: -; D gene: -; CDR3 DNA: TGTGCCAGCAGCAAAGTCGGCGGGCAGGCCCTCTCGGGGGAGCAGTACTTC; CDR3 protein: CASSKVGGQALSGEQYF
V gene: TRBV10-3; J gene: TRBJ1-1; clone size: -; D gene: TRBD1; CDR3 DNA: TGTGCCATCAGTGAGCAGGGGGGTACTGAAGCTTTCTTT; CDR3 protein: CAISEQGGTEAFF
V gene: TRBV15; J gene: TRBJ1-5; clone size: -; D gene: -; CDR3 DNA: TGTGCCACCAGCAGAGATCGGGGGGTTAGCAATCAGCCCCAGCATTTT; CDR3 protein: CATSRDRGVSNQPQHF
V gene: TRBV7-2; J gene: TRBJ2-7; clone size: few; D gene: TRBD2; CDR3 DNA: TGTGCCAGCAGCCAGACTAGCCGCTACGAGCAGTACTTC; CDR3 protein: CASSQTSRYEQYF